The 25 T cell receptor beta chains listed next were all sequenced from one sample in a study of cytomegalovirus exposure and HLA in healthy donors. The study ran its PCR with 60 Vbeta and 13 Jbeta primers. Assay: immunoSEQ multiplex PCR; the TCRdb copy retains only in-frame clones and omits some. The data hold under 150,000 clones, with 80% observed a single time. Material: PBMCs. The receptors here all came from a man under 40 in good health and CMV-seronegative.

This chain links TRBV2 with TRBJ2-1; TRBD2 is a possible D gene (5 bases). Germline CDR1 SNHLY, CDR2 FYNNEI. This CDR3 has 13 residues. Trimming removed 5 bases from V and 8 bases from J, with 13 bases in between. CDR3 sequence: CASSRRGLDEQFF. In DNA, the CDR3 is TGTGCCAGCAGTCGTCGAGGGTTGGATGAGCAGTTCTTC.

The table lists this clone with a few counts. This chain joins TRBV27 and TRBJ2-7, with 10 bases lining up with TRBD2. The CDR3 is 14 amino acids. Germline CDR1 reads MNHEY; CDR2 reads SMNVEV (reference sequence). V shed 8 bases and J 2 bases; nucleotides not matched to a gene: 6. The CDR3 coding sequence is TGTGCCAGCGGATTAGCGGGGGGTACCTACGAGCAGTACTTC. Its protein product is CASGLAGGTYEQYF.

The CDR3 bases are TGCGCCAGCCACCCTCCAGGGTTGCAATCCACTGAAGCTTTCTTT. This gives the protein CASHPPGLQSTEAFF. The chain uses TRBV5-1 and TRBJ1-1, with TRBD1 as a possible D gene (5 bases). The length of the CDR3 is 15 residues. Germline CDR1 reads SGHRS; CDR2 reads YFSETQ. V was trimmed by 7 bases and J by 4 bases, leaving 20 bases between them. The entire variable domain, with the rest obtained from reference TRBV5-1 and TRBJ1-1, is as follows: KAGVTQTPRYLIKTRGQQVTLSCSPISGHRSVSWYQQTPGQGLQFLFEYFSETQRNKGNFPGRFSGRQFSNSRSEMNVSTLELGDSALYLCASHPPGLQSTEAFFGQGTRLTVV.

The rearrangement joins TRBV5-6 to TRBJ1-2; D is ambiguous. The CDR3 contains 14 residues. Deletions cut 0 bases from V and 1 base from J, with 7 bases between. The germline V gene encodes CDR1 SGHDT and CDR2 YYEEEE. The CDR3 DNA sequence: TGTGCCAGCAGCTTGGACCAGGTTAACTATGGCTACACCTTC. Protein: CASSLDQVNYGYTF.

The V call is TRBV7-9, the J call TRBJ1-1, with 8 nucleotides matching TRBD1. CDR1 is SEHNR and CDR2 is FQNEAQ in the germline V gene (reference sequence). The CDR3 consists of 13 residues. After removal of 6 bases from V and 4 bases from J, the junction contained 4 bases not matched to a gene. The CDR3 nucleotides read TGTGCCAGCAGTCCTGGACAGGGCACTGAAGCTTTCTTT. It specifies CASSPGQGTEAFF.

The rearrangement joins TRBV7-2 to TRBJ2-7, with TRBD2 identical over 12 bases. J lost 0 bases, V lost 3 bases, and 0 bases had no gene match. The CDR3 is 15 residues long. CDR1 is SGHTA, CDR2 FQGNSA, per germline. The CDR3 sequence: CASSLTSGGSYEQYF. The CDR3, as DNA: TGTGCCAGCAGCTTGACTAGCGGGGGCTCCTACGAGCAGTACTTC. The entire variable domain, with the rest obtained from reference TRBV7-2 and TRBJ2-7, is as follows: GAGVSQSPSNKVTEKGKDVELRCDPISGHTALYWYRQSLGQGLEFLIYFQGNSAPDKSGLPSDRFSAERTGGSVSTLTIQRTQQEDSAVYLCASSLTSGGSYEQYFGPGTRLTVT.

V usage is TRBV5-4 and J usage is TRBJ1-4; a weak D match, TRBD1 (5 bases). V lost 4 bases, J lost 2 bases, and 12 bases lay in between. The CDR3 consists of 15 residues. Germline V gene data show CDR1 as SGHNT and CDR2 as YYREEE (reference sequence). The CDR3 DNA reads as TGTGCCAGCAGCCACCAGGACACCACTAATGAAAAACTGTTTTTT. Amino acid sequence: CASSHQDTTNEKLFF.

The gene calls are TRBV28 and TRBJ2-7; 9 bases map to TRBD2. Germline-derived CDR1 and CDR2 are MDHEN and SYDVKM. V trimming: 8 bases; J trimming: 4 bases; junction bases outside the gene matches: 6. The CDR3 has 13 amino acids. CDR3 loop: CASWASGKYEQYF. The CDR3 bases are TGTGCCAGCTGGGCTAGCGGGAAATACGAGCAGTACTTC.

The rearrangement links TRBV5-6 to TRBJ2-1; 9 nucleotides agree with TRBD1. With V trimmed by 4 bases and J by 13 bases, 9 bases remained unmatched. In germline, CDR1 is SGHDT, CDR2 YYEEEE. The CDR3 extends over 13 amino acids. The CDR3 protein is CASSVQPGQGQFF. CDR3 DNA: TGTGCCAGCAGCGTTCAACCGGGACAGGGCCAGTTCTTC.

Of note for this clone: Different DNA sequences within this sample yield the same CDR3. J is TRBJ2-2 and V is TRBV7-3, with D perhaps TRBD1 (6 bases). Germline values: CDR1 SGHTA, CDR2 FQGTGA. Trimming shortened V by 5 bases and J by 4 bases, and 11 bases separated the two germline ends. The CDR3 extends over 14 amino acids. The CDR3 DNA reads TGTGCCAGCAGCCCTGGACAGTCCACCGGGGAGCTGTTTTTT. It yields the protein CASSPGQSTGELFF.

This chain joins TRBV5-1 and TRBJ2-2; 8 nucleotides agree with TRBD1. Germline V gene data show CDR1 as SGHRS and CDR2 as YFSETQ. The CDR3 has 14 residues. Trimming took 4 bases from V and 7 from J; bases not matched to a gene: 6. The CDR3 DNA is TGCGCCAGCAGCCAGGGACAGGCGAACGGGGAGCTGTTTTTT. This translates into CASSQGQANGELFF.

The chain is built from TRBV2 and TRBJ1-1, with TRBD1 as a possible D gene (6 bases). Germline V gene data show CDR1 as SNHLY and CDR2 as FYNNEI. This CDR3 has 14 amino acids. Trimming took 4 bases from V and 1 from J, leaving 10 bases between them. This CDR3 reads CASSVYRANTEAFF. CDR3 nucleotide sequence: TGTGCCAGCAGTGTGTACAGGGCGAACACTGAAGCTTTCTTT.

The genes are TRBV9 and TRBJ2-3; TRBD1 matches 7 bases. With V trimmed by 4 bases and J by 0 bases, 8 bases remained unmatched. Germline V gene sequence: CDR1 SGDLS, CDR2 YYNGEE. The CDR3 covers 16 residues. The chain's CDR3 is CASSTQGQTSTDTQYF. CDR3 bases: TGTGCCAGCAGCACACAGGGACAGACAAGCACAGATACGCAGTATTTT. Variable domain in full (rest from reference TRBV9 and TRBJ2-3): DSGVTQTPKHLITATGQRVTLRCSPRSGDLSVYWYQQSLDQGLQFLIQYYNGEERAKGNILERFSAQQFPDLHSELNLSSLELGDSALYFCASSTQGQTSTDTQYFGPGTRLTVL.

The chain is built from TRBV2 and TRBJ1-2; tentatively, D is TRBD1 (5 bases). Per germline, CDR1 SNHLY and CDR2 FYNNEI. V was clipped by 7 bases and J by 5 bases, with 11 bases between them. The CDR3 totals 12 residues. CDR3 sequence (DNA): TGTGCCAGCAACGCAGGGTCGTATGGCTACACCTTC. Encoded protein: CASNAGSYGYTF.

The chain combines TRBV5-1 with TRBJ2-3; 11 bases are a match to TRBD2. Per germline, CDR1 SGHRS and CDR2 YFSETQ. V lost 3 bases, J lost 3 bases, and 6 bases stayed unmatched. This CDR3 is built from 16 residues. CDR3 loop: CASSSRASGGTDTQYF. In DNA, the CDR3 is TGCGCCAGCAGCTCGAGGGCTAGCGGGGGGACAGATACGCAGTATTTT. Full variable domain (missing parts from reference TRBV5-1 and TRBJ2-3): KAGVTQTPRYLIKTRGQQVTLSCSPISGHRSVSWYQQTPGQGLQFLFEYFSETQRNKGNFPGRFSGRQFSNSRSEMNVSTLELGDSALYLCASSSRASGGTDTQYFGPGTRLTVL.

The chain employs TRBV5-1 and TRBJ2-3, with 7 bases lining up with TRBD2. V lost 3 bases to trimming and J lost 0 bases; unmatched junction nucleotides: 4. CDR1 is SGHRS and CDR2 is YFSETQ in the germline V gene. The CDR3 covers 15 residues. The CDR3 sequence is CASSSSGASTDTQYF. For the CDR3, the DNA is TGCGCCAGCAGCTCGAGCGGGGCTAGCACAGATACGCAGTATTTT. The full variable domain, in which reference TRBV5-1 and TRBJ2-3 provide the parts outside the CDR3, is KAGVTQTPRYLIKTRGQQVTLSCSPISGHRSVSWYQQTPGQGLQFLFEYFSETQRNKGNFPGRFSGRQFSNSRSEMNVSTLELGDSALYLCASSSSGASTDTQYFGPGTRLTVL.

This chain joins TRBV10-3 and TRBJ2-5; D perhaps matches TRBD1 (5 bases). The J call could be wrong; TRBJ2-7 is a better fit for the DNA end. CDR1 ENHRY and CDR2 SYGVKD come from the germline V gene. CDR3 length: 13 residues. This CDR3 is CAISVGHIYEQYF. The CDR3, as DNA: TGTGCCATCAGTGTAGGACACATATACGAGCAGTACTTC.

The chain recombines TRBV28 with TRBJ1-1; no definite D call. The CDR3 loop spans 14 amino acids. CDR1 and CDR2 from the germline V gene are MDHEN and SYDVKM. V lost 3 bases and J lost 4, with 12 bases in between. In DNA, the CDR3 is TGTGCCAGCAGTTTGGGGAGGGTGGTCACTGAAGCTTTCTTT. Translating gives CASSLGRVVTEAFF.

The V call is TRBV6-5, the J call TRBJ1-1; perhaps TRBD1 as D (5 bases). The germline V gene has CDR1 MNHEY and CDR2 SVGAGI. There are 13 residues in the CDR3. Trimming removed 7 bases from V and 4 bases from J, with 13 bases in between. The DNA for the CDR3 is TGTGCCAGCACCAGGGAGGTAGGCACTGAAGCTTTCTTT. Translated: CASTREVGTEAFF.

CDR3 sequence reads: CASRLENPQGIQYF. CDR3 in DNA: TGTGCCAGCAGGCTAGAGAATCCCCAGGGGATTCAGTACTTC. The V gene is TRBV2, the J gene TRBJ2-4; D may be TRBD1 (6 bases). Germline V gene lookup returns CDR1 SNHLY and CDR2 FYNNEI. V was cut by 6 bases and J by 10 bases, with 19 bases left in between. CDR3 length: 14 residues.

This chain's CDR3 is CASSLGGRAYEQYF. The CDR3, as DNA: TGCGCCAGCAGCTTGGGGGGCAGGGCCTACGAGCAGTACTTC. The V and J genes are TRBV5-1 and TRBJ2-7, with a possible D match to TRBD1 (5 bases). Trimming took 0 bases from V and 2 from J, leaving 9 bases between them. This CDR3 is built from 14 residues. The germline V gene has CDR1 SGHRS and CDR2 YFSETQ.

This clone was seen a single time. V gene TRBV6-5 combines with J gene TRBJ2-7, with a weak D call TRBD1 (6 bases). Between the trimmed V and J ends, which lost 6 bases and 1 base, there was a span of 16 bases. CDR1 and CDR2 from the germline V gene are MNHEY and SVGAGI. The CDR3 spans 15 residues. Written as DNA, the CDR3 is TGTGCCAGCAGCCTGGACCAGGGGTTTTCCTACGAGCAGTACTTC. This codes for CASSLDQGFSYEQYF.

This chain links TRBV5-1 with TRBJ1-2, with 9 bases aligning to TRBD1. V lost 5 bases and J lost 4; bases outside the gene matches: 9. In germline, CDR1 is SGHRS, CDR2 YFSETQ. This CDR3 has 15 amino acids. This CDR3 is CASSDTGGQGYGYTF. The CDR3 DNA follows: TGCGCCAGCAGTGACACAGGGGGACAGGGCTATGGCTACACCTTC.

This chain uses TRBV10-1 with TRBJ1-5; no clear D. Trimming cost V 5 bases and J 7 bases, with 12 bases left between them. The CDR3 spans 13 residues. Germline loops: CDR1 WNHNN, CDR2 SYGVQD (reference sequence). The DNA of the CDR3 is TGCGCCAGCAGTCCCACTTTCTTCCAGCCCCAGCATTTT. It yields the protein CASSPTFFQPQHF.

The sample holds one count of this clone. The V and J genes are TRBV6-1 and TRBJ2-1, with TRBD2 matching 12 bases. The length of the CDR3 is 16 residues. V was pared by 3 bases and J by 7 bases, with 7 bases of the junction left unmatched. The germline V gene has CDR1 MNHNS and CDR2 SASEGT. CDR3 residues: CASSDRTSGAGNEQFF. CDR3 DNA: TGTGCCAGCAGTGACCGGACTAGCGGGGCGGGGAATGAGCAGTTCTTC.